The 7 T cell receptor beta chains below were found in one sample sequenced in a study of post-analysis software for immune sequencing data. Overall study results and limits: Five TRBV segments, including TRBV5-6, TRBV5-1 and TRBV20-1, were more frequent in patients than controls.

Every TCR beta cDNA library bore unique molecular identifiers. Each CDR3 protein gets one entry after TCRdb re-called the PCR reads with MiXCR. Counted here are about 770,000 distinct CDR3 sequences, 46% occurring once; the ten biggest clones make up approximately 4.4%. The antigens of these receptors remain unknown. The material sequenced was blood. The receptors originated from a girl aged 5-17 years with multiple sclerosis.

The CDR3 nucleotides are TGTGCCAGCAGTGAGCGCACAGGAACCTACGAGCAGTACTTC. Encoded protein: CASSERTGTYEQYF. The chain is built from TRBV6-1 and TRBJ2-5; a possible D gene is TRBD1 (5 bases). With the DNA end fitting TRBJ2-7 better, the J assignment may be wrong. Germline values: CDR1 MNHNS, CDR2 SASEGT. This CDR3 region has 14 residues.

The chain recombines TRBV5-4 with TRBJ1-2; no firm D call. Germline V gene data show CDR1 as SGHNT and CDR2 as YYREEE (reference sequence). The CDR3 consists of 14 residues. Deletions cut 0 bases from V and 6 bases from J, with 12 bases between. This chain's CDR3 is CASSLEVSRHGYTF. CDR3 bases: TGTGCCAGCAGCTTGGAGGTCTCACGGCATGGCTACACCTTC.

V gene TRBV6-1 combines with J gene TRBJ2-7; 9 positions agree with TRBD2. The CDR3 runs 14 residues. Per germline, CDR1 MNHNS and CDR2 SASEGT. The V segment lost 5 bases and the J segment 6 bases; nucleotides outside the gene matches: 8. This CDR3 reads CASSPLAGSGEQYF. The DNA of the CDR3 is TGTGCCAGCAGTCCGCTAGCGGGATCAGGCGAGCAGTACTTC.

The chain combines TRBV20-1 with TRBJ1-2; D perhaps matches TRBD1 (6 bases). The CDR3 contains 15 residues. CDR1 is DFQATT and CDR2 is SNEGSKA in the germline V gene (reference sequence). Deletions cut 1 base from V and 5 bases from J, with 17 bases between. The CDR3: CSARGEQGVSYGYTF. Here the CDR3 DNA reads TGCAGTGCTAGAGGCGAACAGGGAGTTTCTTATGGCTACACCTTC.

The chain joins TRBV12-3 or TRBV12-4 to TRBJ2-1; D might be TRBD2 (6 bases). V was clipped by 5 bases and J by 10 bases, with 18 bases between them. The CDR3 runs to 14 residues. The CDR3 spells CASSLGVLAREQFF. CDR3 bases: TGTGCCAGCAGTCTGGGGGTCCTAGCGCGCGAGCAGTTCTTC.

This chain uses TRBV27 with TRBJ2-1; the D gene is possibly TRBD2 (6 bases). CDR1 and CDR2 (germline): MNHEY, SMNVEV (reference sequence). The CDR3 has 10 residues. The CDR3 nucleotides are TGTTCCTCGGGGGACAATGAGCAGTTCTTC. Translating it yields CSSGDNEQFF.

The V and J genes are TRBV3-1 and TRBJ2-4; 9 bases map to TRBD2. Judging by the DNA end, TRBJ2-7 fits better; the J call may be wrong. The CDR3 totals 15 residues. The V gene's germline CDR1 is LGHDT and CDR2 YNNKEL (reference sequence). As DNA, the CDR3 is TGTGCCAGCAGCCAGTTAGCGGGAGCCGCCTACGAGCAGTACTTC. This codes for CASSQLAGAAYEQYF.